The 3 T cell receptor beta chains given below trace back to one sample, sequenced in a study of T cells in localized non-small cell lung cancer. Produced via immunoSEQ multiplex PCR; TCRdb's table is partial and in-frame only. The data show roughly 89,000 clones, just over 90% seen once. Sequences were derived from PBMCs, sampled before any cancer treatment. These receptors were collected from a woman aged 35-75 years with stage II squamous cell lung carcinoma.

This clone was seen just once. This chain joins TRBV5-1 and TRBJ1-3; 8 bases line up with TRBD1. V gave up 2 bases and J gave up 9 bases; unmatched junction bases: 13. From germline, CDR1 is SGHRS and CDR2 YFSETQ. The CDR3 is 16 residues long. CDR3 nucleotides: TGCGCCAGCAGCTTATTATCTGGGACAGGCGAGTCCACCATATATTTT. Translating it yields CASSLLSGTGESTIYF.

The V gene is TRBV6-1, the J gene TRBJ1-1; D is perhaps TRBD1 (6 bases). Looked up from germline, CDR1 is MNHNS and CDR2 is SASEGT. This CDR3 region has 15 residues. V lost 7 bases to trimming and J lost 1 base, with 16 bases between them. For the CDR3, the DNA is TGTGCCAGCAAATCCTCAGGACAGCCGAACACTGAAGCTTTCTTT. It translates to CASKSSGQPNTEAFF.

As concerns this clone: The identical CDR3 is also encoded by other nucleotide sequences in the sample. V and J are TRBV5-1 and TRBJ2-3, with D possibly matching TRBD2 (6 bases). V lost 0 bases and J lost 0, with 8 bases in between. This CDR3 comprises 15 residues. Germline V gene sequence: CDR1 SGHRS, CDR2 YFSETQ. This CDR3 is CASSLASASTDTQYF. The DNA of the CDR3 is TGCGCCAGCAGCTTGGCTAGCGCTAGCACAGATACGCAGTATTTT.